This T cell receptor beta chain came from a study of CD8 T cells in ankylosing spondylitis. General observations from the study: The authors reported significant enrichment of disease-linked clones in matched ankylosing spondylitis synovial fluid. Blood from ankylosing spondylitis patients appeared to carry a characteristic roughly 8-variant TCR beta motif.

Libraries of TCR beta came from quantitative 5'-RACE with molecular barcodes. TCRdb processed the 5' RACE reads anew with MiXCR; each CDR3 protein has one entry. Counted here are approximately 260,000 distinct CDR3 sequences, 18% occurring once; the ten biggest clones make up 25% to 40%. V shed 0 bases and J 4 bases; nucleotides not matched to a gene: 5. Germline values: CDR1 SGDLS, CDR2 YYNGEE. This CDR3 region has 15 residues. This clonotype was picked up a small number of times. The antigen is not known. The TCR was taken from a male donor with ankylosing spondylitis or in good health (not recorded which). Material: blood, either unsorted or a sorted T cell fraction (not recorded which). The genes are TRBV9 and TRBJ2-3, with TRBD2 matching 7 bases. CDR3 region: CASSVGGLDADTQYF. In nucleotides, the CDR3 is TGTGCCAGCAGCGTAGGCGGACTAGACGCAGATACGCAGTATTTT.